The rows below give T cell receptor beta chains drawn from one sample of a study of T cells in Graves' hyperthyroidism and ophthalmopathy. TCRdb re-called the multiplex PCR reads with MiXCR, one entry per CDR3 protein. The sample lists about 710,000 distinct CDR3 sequences; about 16% were seen once. Sequenced: blood. The receptors shown here come from a man younger than 30 with Graves' hyperthyroidism. Each CDR3 is given with its conserved first and last residue. D genes are given only for firm matches. Not every row has a clone size; where given, it reads once, few, many or a size class.

TRBJ2-3 | - | TRBD1 | TRBV5-1 | CASSPGQGASTDTQYF | TGCGCCAGCAGCCCTGGACAGGGCGCCAGCACAGATACGCAGTATTTT
TRBJ2-7 | few | TRBD1 | TRBV27 | CASSTFGTGTYEQYF | TGTGCCAGCAGTACCTTTGGGACAGGGACCTACGAGCAGTACTTC
TRBJ2-5 | many | TRBD1 | TRBV5-1 | CASSQQGQETQYF | TGCGCCAGCAGCCAACAGGGGCAAGAGACCCAGTACTTC
TRBJ2-5 | few | TRBD2 | TRBV12-3/TRBV12-4 | CASSLVGLAGGPSEETQYF | TGTGCCAGCAGTTTAGTGGGACTAGCGGGAGGGCCCTCGGAGGAGACCCAGTACTTC
TRBJ2-6 | - | - | TRBV10-3 | CATTVAGANVLTF | TGTGCCACCACCGTCGCCGGGGCCAACGTCCTGACTTTC
TRBJ2-7 | few | - | TRBV28 | CASSLVDYEQYF | TGTGCCAGCAGTCTCGTGGACTACGAGCAGTACTTC
TRBJ1-2 | few | - | TRBV7-2 | CASSPVGGSTYGYTF | TGTGCCAGCAGCCCGGTGGGAGGGTCTACATATGGCTACACCTTC
TRBJ2-2 | few | TRBD2 | TRBV7-2 | CASSLGGGGPAGELFF | TGTGCCAGCAGCTTAGGTGGGGGAGGGCCTGCCGGGGAGCTGTTTTTT
TRBJ2-5 | - | TRBD1 | TRBV29-1 | CSITLAGGSQETQYF | TGCAGCATTACCCTCGCAGGGGGCTCACAAGAGACCCAGTACTTC
TRBJ2-5 | - | - | TRBV20-1 | CSATLPGETQYF | TGCAGTGCTACTCTTCCTGGGGAGACCCAGTACTTC
TRBJ1-1 | many | - | TRBV7-6 | CASSLGMAATEAFF | TGTGCCAGCAGCTTAGGTATGGCAGCCACTGAAGCTTTCTTT
TRBJ1-1 | many | TRBD1 | TRBV6-6 | CASSYSISTGGTEAFF | TGTGCCAGCAGTTACTCGATCTCGACAGGGGGTACTGAAGCTTTCTTT
TRBJ2-2 | few | - | TRBV12-5 | CASGLVLKGTINTGELFF | TGTGCTAGTGGTTTGGTACTGAAGGGGACAATAAACACCGGGGAGCTGTTTTTT
TRBJ2-1 | once | - | TRBV20-1 | CSANDENSYNEQFF | TGCAGTGCTAACGACGAAAACTCCTACAATGAGCAGTTCTTC
TRBJ1-5 | - | - | TRBV12-3/TRBV12-4 | CASSWAPNQPQHF | TGTGCCAGCAGTTGGGCCCCAAATCAGCCCCAGCATTTT
TRBJ1-2 | - | - | TRBV20-1 | CSQLQGLYGYTF | TGCAGCCAACTGCAGGGCCTCTATGGCTACACCTTC
TRBJ1-6 | - | - | TRBV10-3 | CAIRRDGLFPLHF | TGTGCCATCAGGCGGGACGGACTGTTTCCCCTCCACTTT
TRBJ1-3 | few | - | TRBV2 | CASSSDSNTIYF | TGTGCCAGCAGTTCGGACAGCAACACCATATATTTT
TRBJ1-5 | many | - | TRBV19 | CASSQGRLVGPQHF | TGTGCCAGTAGCCAGGGTCGTTTGGTGGGGCCCCAGCATTTT
TRBJ2-1 | many | - | TRBV28 | CASSSPWRRNEQFF | TGTGCCAGCAGTTCCCCCTGGCGGAGGAATGAGCAGTTCTTC
TRBJ2-3 | many | TRBD2 | TRBV6-1 | CASALAGVITDTQYF | TGTGCCAGTGCGCTAGCGGGGGTTATAACAGATACGCAGTATTTT
TRBJ2-3 | - | - | TRBV7-9 | CASSPWMQDTQYF | TGTGCCAGCAGCCCTTGGATGCAAGATACGCAGTATTTT
TRBJ2-1 | - | TRBD2 | TRBV2 | CASSPAAGAHNEQFF | TGTGCCAGCAGTCCAGCAGCGGGGGCCCACAATGAGCAGTTCTTC
TRBJ1-2 | few | TRBD1 | TRBV18 | CASSRDRTGLDGYTF | TGTGCCAGCTCACGAGACAGGACAGGGCTCGATGGCTACACCTTC
TRBJ2-5 | many | TRBD1 | TRBV6-1 | CASSAGQVSGTQYF | TGTGCCAGCAGTGCGGGACAGGTATCGGGGACCCAGTACTTC
TRBJ2-4 | many | TRBD1 | TRBV6-5 | CASSYRDRGMDIQYF | TGTGCCAGCAGTTATCGGGACAGGGGAATGGACATTCAGTACTTC
TRBJ2-5 | many | TRBD1 | TRBV6-1 | CASSSLGQTQETQYF | TGTGCCAGCAGTTCCTTGGGACAGACCCAAGAGACCCAGTACTTC
TRBJ1-1 | few | TRBD1 | TRBV10-3 | CAISEMGTGGVNTEAFF | TGTGCCATCAGTGAGATGGGGACAGGGGGCGTGAACACTGAAGCTTTCTTT
TRBJ2-2 | few | - | TRBV12-5 | CASGLRRTGELFF | TGTGCTAGTGGTTTACGGAGGACCGGGGAGCTGTTTTTT
TRBJ1-5 | many | TRBD1 | TRBV27 | CASSLVGGGQPQHF | TGTGCCAGCAGTTTAGTAGGGGGCGGTCAGCCCCAGCATTTT
TRBJ2-5 | many | - | TRBV7-9 | CASSLEGGQETQYF | TGTGCCAGCAGTTTGGAGGGTGGCCAAGAGACCCAGTACTTC
TRBJ1-6 | - | - | TRBV18 | CASSPRTDLWDNSPLHF | TGTGCCAGCTCACCACGTACTGACCTTTGGGATAATTCACCCCTCCACTTT
TRBJ2-5 | few | TRBD1 | TRBV11-3 | CASSLGQSKGAVWETQYF | TGTGCCAGCAGCTTAGGTCAAAGTAAGGGGGCGGTATGGGAGACCCAGTACTTC
TRBJ2-1 | - | TRBD2 | TRBV6-2/TRBV6-3 | CASSYSGLAGVNEQFF | TGTGCCAGCAGTTACTCGGGACTAGCGGGAGTCAACGAGCAGTTCTTC
TRBJ2-3 | - | TRBD2 | TRBV9 | CASSVTSGNTDTQYF | TGTGCCAGCAGCGTCACTAGCGGGAACACAGATACGCAGTATTTT
TRBJ2-1 | - | TRBD2 | TRBV12-3/TRBV12-4 | CASSLKTSGEQFF | TGTGCCAGCAGTTTAAAGACTAGCGGCGAGCAGTTCTTC
TRBJ2-2 | few | - | TRBV27 | CASMFYGELFF | TGTGCCAGCATGTTTTACGGGGAGCTGTTTTTT
TRBJ2-5 | many | TRBD1 | TRBV12-3/TRBV12-4 | CASRPQGARTQYF | TGTGCCAGCAGACCACAGGGGGCCAGGACCCAGTACTTC
TRBJ2-1 | - | TRBD2 | TRBV13 | CASSLILAGGDEQFF | TGTGCCAGCAGCTTAATACTAGCGGGAGGAGATGAGCAGTTCTTC
TRBJ2-1 | many | TRBD2 | TRBV11-1 | CASSLSGTSGNNEQFF | TGTGCCAGCAGCTTATCAGGGACTAGCGGGAACAATGAGCAGTTCTTC
TRBJ2-7 | - | - | TRBV24-1 | CATSAGQHYEQYF | TGTGCCACCAGTGCTGGACAGCACTACGAGCAGTACTTC
TRBJ2-7 | - | - | TRBV28 | CASRPPGVSYEQYF | TGTGCCAGCAGACCTCCGGGAGTATCCTACGAGCAGTACTTC
TRBJ1-3 | many | - | TRBV5-1 | CASSSGTPGNTIYF | TGCGCCAGCAGCTCAGGGACCCCTGGAAACACCATATATTTT
TRBJ2-7 | few | - | TRBV5-1 | CASSLGETGYEQYF | TGCGCCAGCAGCTTGGGTGAGACCGGCTACGAGCAGTACTTC
TRBJ2-3 | few | TRBD2 | TRBV4-2 | CASSQEGLAGRTDTQYF | TGTGCCAGCAGCCAAGAAGGACTAGCGGGCCGCACAGATACGCAGTATTTT
TRBJ2-4 | many | - | TRBV28 | CASTLGGVDIQYF | TGTGCCAGCACCTTGGGGGGAGTAGACATTCAGTACTTC
TRBJ2-3 | few | - | TRBV7-3 | CASSLTGGLTDTQYF | TGTGCCAGCAGCTTAACCGGGGGCCTCACAGATACGCAGTATTTT
TRBJ2-7 | many | TRBD1 | TRBV28 | CASSPPGQMAKEQYF | TGTGCCAGCAGTCCTCCGGGACAGATGGCTAAGGAGCAGTACTTC
TRBJ2-7 | - | - | TRBV10-3 | CAISELAYEQYF | TGTGCCATCAGTGAACTGGCCTACGAGCAGTACTTC
TRBJ2-1 | many | TRBD2 | TRBV9 | CASSVGGGRVNEQFF | TGTGCCAGCAGCGTAGGTGGCGGGAGGGTAAATGAGCAGTTCTTC
TRBJ2-7 | - | - | TRBV29-1 | CSVESDTTTRRYF | TGCAGCGTTGAGTCGGATACGACTACCCGCAGGTACTTC
TRBJ2-1 | few | - | TRBV18 | CASSPPPGVVPYNEQFF | TGTGCCAGCTCACCACCACCAGGGGTCGTTCCCTACAATGAGCAGTTCTTC
TRBJ2-1 | many | TRBD2 | TRBV11-2 | CASSIQAGVGYNEQFF | TGTGCCAGCAGCATCCAAGCGGGAGTAGGGTACAATGAGCAGTTCTTC
TRBJ2-7 | - | - | TRBV20-1 | CSAFRDGLSYEQYF | TGCAGTGCTTTCCGGGACGGACTCTCCTACGAGCAGTACTTC
TRBJ2-5 | many | - | TRBV7-3 | CASSLMPTETQYF | TGTGCCAGCAGCCTCATGCCAACGGAGACCCAGTACTTC
TRBJ2-3 | few | TRBD2 | TRBV9 | CASSVSGRTDTQYF | TGTGCCAGCAGCGTCAGCGGGAGAACAGATACGCAGTATTTT
TRBJ1-1 | many | - | TRBV28 | CASSLDREAFF | TGTGCCAGCAGCTTAGACCGTGAAGCTTTCTTT
TRBJ2-3 | many | - | TRBV12-5 | CASGLVGRLGFATDTQYF | TGTGCTAGTGGTTTGGTGGGCAGACTTGGATTCGCGACAGATACGCAGTATTTT